Presented here are 4 T cell receptor beta chains from one specimen sequenced in a study of cytomegalovirus exposure and HLA in healthy donors (TCRdb year 2017). To prepare the library, the immunoSEQ multiplex PCR assay was applied. For the multiplex PCR, a mixture combining 60 forward primers for TCR Vbeta segments and 13 reverse primers for TCR Jbeta segments was used. This is the immuneACCESS table as TCRdb keeps it, with only in-frame sequences that have V and J called. A part of the clones is gone; compared with another copy, unresolved V genes explain less than half, and the rest is unexplained. The sample records 170,000 or so clones, 70% to 75% of which are singletons. The ten top clones hold about 3% of the sample. What was sequenced was PBMCs. The receptor source for this set is a male donor in good health and CMV-seronegative.

V is TRBV9 and J is TRBJ2-3; 13 positions match TRBD2. This CDR3 has 16 residues. Germline V gene lookup returns CDR1 SGDLS and CDR2 YYNGEE. Germline trimming cut 5 bases from V and 3 bases from J; bases unmatched to any gene: 6. The CDR3 reads CASSGGLAGVTDTQYF. For the CDR3, the DNA is TGTGCCAGCAGTGGCGGACTAGCGGGAGTGACAGATACGCAGTATTTT.

The gene calls are TRBV2 and TRBJ2-3; 12 bases match TRBD2. Trimming cost V 2 bases and J 5 bases; bases outside gene matches: 11. This CDR3 spans 18 amino acids. CDR1 and CDR2 from the germline V gene are SNHLY and FYNNEI. This chain's CDR3 is CASSELAGGLRDLDTQYF. The CDR3, as DNA: TGTGCCAGCAGTGAACTAGCGGGGGGGCTCAGGGATTTAGATACGCAGTATTTT.

This clone was detected a few times. The V gene is TRBV6-6, the J gene TRBJ2-7; the match to TRBD2 covers 10 bases. The CDR3 is 15 residues long. The germline V gene encodes CDR1 MNHNY and CDR2 SVGAGI (reference sequence). J was trimmed by 6 bases and V by 0 bases; bases with no gene match: 5. The CDR3: CASSYSASGSREQYF. The CDR3 nucleotides read TGTGCCAGCAGTTACTCGGCTAGCGGGAGTCGCGAGCAGTACTTC.

This clone was seen a handful of times. The chain has TRBV15 and TRBJ2-7; 8 bases align to TRBD2. The CDR3 consists of 15 residues. CDR1 is LNHNV and CDR2 is YYDKDF in the germline V gene (reference sequence). V lost 0 bases to trimming and J lost 5 bases; unmatched junction nucleotides: 6. CDR3 nucleotide sequence: TGTGCCACCAGCAGAGATCCAGGACTAGCTAACGAGCAGTACTTC. This gives the protein CATSRDPGLANEQYF.